Shown below are 16 T cell receptor beta chains from a single sample sequenced in a study of cytomegalovirus exposure and HLA in healthy donors. The PCR made use of 60 Vbeta and 13 Jbeta primers. Sequencing was performed with immunoSEQ multiplex PCR; in TCRdb, only in-frame clones are kept and a portion is missing. The table includes nearly 110,000 clones, 82% detected once. Sequencing was done on a sample of PBMCs. These receptors were obtained from a man between 45 and 60 years old in good health and CMV-seronegative.

The chain's CDR3 is CASSPLREPIAGELFF. The CDR3 DNA reads as TGTGCCAGCTCACCACTACGGGAACCCATTGCCGGGGAGCTGTTTTTT. The rearrangement links TRBV18 to TRBJ2-2; D is perhaps TRBD2 (5 bases). Germline V gives CDR1 KGHSH, CDR2 LQKENI. The CDR3 is 16 amino acids. With 1 base removed from V and 6 bases from J, the gap between germline ends came to 15 bases.

The J gene is TRBJ2-1, the V gene TRBV2; D remains unclear. Looked up from germline, CDR1 is SNHLY and CDR2 is FYNNEI. There are 11 residues in the CDR3. V shed 6 bases and J shed 6 bases, with 6 bases lying between them. This CDR3 reads CASRAVNEQFF. In DNA form, the CDR3 reads TGTGCCAGCAGGGCCGTCAATGAGCAGTTCTTC.

The sample holds one count of this clone. V and J are TRBV6-4 and TRBJ2-3; D unresolved. Germline CDR1 and CDR2: MRHNA and SNTAGT. The CDR3 is 13 residues long. V lost 3 bases, J lost 5 bases, and 9 bases lay in between. CDR3 in amino acids: CASSESGRDTQYF. CDR3 in DNA: TGTGCCAGCAGTGAAAGTGGTAGAGATACGCAGTATTTT.

The J gene is TRBJ1-3, the V gene TRBV7-8, with unresolved D. The V end was cut by 2 bases, the J end by 2 bases, with 19 bases between. The CDR3 totals 18 residues. Germline CDR1 reads SGHVS; CDR2 reads FQNEAQ. DNA for the CDR3: TGTGCCAGCAGCTTATTTCATCAGCGGGGAGAGGCTGGAAACACCATATATTTT. Translation: CASSLFHQRGEAGNTIYF.

This chain joins TRBV5-1 and TRBJ1-3; 7 bases agree with TRBD1. V lost 4 bases to trimming and J lost 2 bases; unmatched junction nucleotides: 6. The CDR3 is 15 amino acids. From germline, CDR1 is SGHRS and CDR2 YFSETQ. CDR3 DNA sequence: TGCGCCAGCAGCCCTACAGGGGTGGCTGGAAACACCATATATTTT. It is translated as CASSPTGVAGNTIYF. Looking up the rest from reference TRBV5-1 and TRBJ1-3 gives the full variable domain: KAGVTQTPRYLIKTRGQQVTLSCSPISGHRSVSWYQQTPGQGLQFLFEYFSETQRNKGNFPGRFSGRQFSNSRSEMNVSTLELGDSALYLCASSPTGVAGNTIYFGEGSWLTVV.

The V call is TRBV2, the J call TRBJ2-5, with 8 bases fitting TRBD1. J gave up 5 bases and V 4 bases, and 6 bases lay outside the gene matches. The CDR3 runs 14 residues. Germline assignment: CDR1 SNHLY and CDR2 FYNNEI. CDR3 nucleotides: TGTGCCAGCAGTGGGACAGGGAGATCGGAGACCCAGTACTTC. Amino acid sequence: CASSGTGRSETQYF.

The J gene is TRBJ2-5, the V gene TRBV7-2; D may be TRBD2 (6 bases). Trimming shortened V by 5 bases and J by 7 bases, and 17 bases separated the two germline ends. CDR1 is SGHTA and CDR2 is FQGNSA in the germline V gene. There are 14 residues in the CDR3. The CDR3 sequence is CASSPGLPISTQYF. The CDR3 DNA reads TGTGCCAGCAGCCCGGGACTCCCCATATCGACCCAGTACTTC.

The chain links TRBV2 to TRBJ2-5; 8 nucleotides align to TRBD2. Germline trimming cut 4 bases from V and 3 bases from J; bases unmatched to any gene: 1. Germline-derived CDR1 and CDR2 are SNHLY and FYNNEI. The CDR3 consists of 13 residues. CDR3 in amino acids: CASSVSGEETQYF. In DNA, the CDR3 is TGTGCCAGCAGTGTTAGCGGGGAAGAGACCCAGTACTTC.

This rearrangement joins TRBV7-9 to TRBJ2-5; maybe TRBD2 (6 bases). Near its end, the DNA agrees better with TRBJ2-7, so the J call may be wrong. Germline-derived CDR1 and CDR2 are SEHNR and FQNEAQ (reference sequence). The CDR3 spans 13 residues. CDR3 nucleotide sequence: TGTGCCAGCAGCTTAGCGACGCGGGGCGAGCAGTACTTC. It encodes CASSLATRGEQYF.

This CDR3 is CASSPSRESAYSPLHF. DNA of the CDR3: TGTGCCAGCAGCCCCTCCCGTGAGTCCGCTTATTCACCCCTCCACTTT. The gene calls are TRBV5-6 and TRBJ1-6; D is uncertain. Germline V gene data show CDR1 as SGHDT and CDR2 as YYEEEE. The CDR3 loop spans 16 amino acids. V was clipped by 4 bases and J by 8 bases, with 19 bases between them.

This clone was found once. This chain links TRBV19 with TRBJ1-2; TRBD1 aligns across 7 bases. The CDR3 runs to 12 residues. CDR1 is LNHDA, CDR2 SQIVND, per germline (reference sequence). J was trimmed by 3 bases and V by 10 bases; bases with no gene match: 5. For the CDR3, the DNA is TGTGCCATCGCCCAGGGGGACTATGGCTACACCTTC. It specifies CAIAQGDYGYTF.

The chain joins TRBV7-8 to TRBJ1-2; 7 positions agree with TRBD1. V trimming: 5 bases; J trimming: 3 bases; junction bases outside the gene matches: 6. Germline CDR1 and CDR2: SGHVS and FQNEAQ. This CDR3 comprises 14 residues. In nucleotides, the CDR3 is TGTGCCAGCAGCCCCACTACAGGGGACTATGGCTACACCTTC. Residues: CASSPTTGDYGYTF.

The chain carries TRBV29-1 and TRBJ2-3; a weak D match, TRBD2 (7 bases). V shed 4 bases and J shed 8 bases, with 16 bases lying between them. Per germline, CDR1 SQVTM and CDR2 ANQGSEA. CDR3 length: 13 residues. In nucleotides, the CDR3 is TGCAGCGTTGGCGTGAGGGGGGGGTCTACGCAGTATTTT. Translating gives CSVGVRGGSTQYF.

V gene TRBV27 combines with J gene TRBJ1-1; the D gene is possibly TRBD1 (5 bases). Germline CDR1 and CDR2: MNHEY and SMNVEV (reference sequence). V lost 3 bases, J lost 8 bases, and 22 bases lay in between. This CDR3 spans 16 amino acids. DNA of the CDR3: TGTGCCAGCAGTTTTCATCTGGGAGGAGGGGCCCGGGAAGCTTTCTTT. Amino acids: CASSFHLGGGAREAFF.

The chain has TRBV4-1 and TRBJ1-1; no clear D. Germline V gene data show CDR1 as MGHRA and CDR2 as YSYEKL. The V gene lost 3 bases and the J gene lost 0 bases, with 11 bases spanning the gap. The CDR3 is made up of 15 amino acids. DNA of the CDR3: TGCGCCAGCAGCCAGGGCGGGCTCATGAACACTGAAGCTTTCTTT. This codes for CASSQGGLMNTEAFF.

The chain employs TRBV7-2 and TRBJ1-6; no reliable D call. Trimming shortened V by 5 bases and J by 14 bases, and 19 bases separated the two germline ends. The CDR3 has 14 residues. Germline lookup yields CDR1 SGHTA and CDR2 FQGNSA. The CDR3 coding sequence is TGTGCCAGCAGCGCGGTCCGGCGGGTTCCATCCCTCCACTTT. Encoded protein: CASSAVRRVPSLHF.